This is a list of T cell receptor beta chains from one sample in a study of vaccination and CD4 T cells after COVID-19. TCRdb re-derived calls from the PCR reads in MiXCR, one entry per CDR3 protein. The sample gives some 17,000 distinct CDR3 sequences, about 45% of which show up once; under 15% is in the top ten. What these receptors recognize is not known. Specimen: CD4+ T cells from blood, cultured in vitro, collected about 7 months after SARS-CoV-2 vaccination. These receptor sequences come from a human donor who had recovered from COVID-19. CDR3s include the opening cysteine and the closing phenylalanine or tryptophan. The D gene is left open where the match is weak. Expanded clones get a size class; other rows say once, few or many, or leave the size out.

size: NA; V: TRBV18; D: TRBD1; J: TRBJ2-7; DNA: TGTGCCAGCTCCAGGGGACAGGTTTCGTACGAGCAGTACTTC; CDR3: CASSRGQVSYEQYF
size: once; V: TRBV6-1; D: TRBD2; J: TRBJ2-1; DNA: TGTGCCACCGGGGAAATAGCGGGGGGGCCATATGAGCAGTTCTTC; CDR3: CATGEIAGGPYEQFF
size: medium-sized; V: TRBV7-2; D: TRBD2; J: TRBJ2-5; DNA: TGTGCCAGCAAACCCAAAGGACTAGCGGGGGGGCTCTGGGAGACCCAGTACTTC; CDR3: CASKPKGLAGGLWETQYF
size: few; V: TRBV7-9; D: NA; J: TRBJ1-1; DNA: TGTGCCAGCAGCTCCCCCCCAGCTAACACTGAAGCTTTCTTT; CDR3: CASSSPPANTEAFF
size: few; V: TRBV10-3; D: TRBD1; J: TRBJ2-7; DNA: TGTGCCATCAGTGTTTCTCGGACAGGGTCGGGCGAGCAGTACTTC; CDR3: CAISVSRTGSGEQYF
size: NA; V: TRBV7-8; D: TRBD1; J: TRBJ2-7; DNA: TGTGCCAGCAGCTTAGATCCCGGGACAGGGGGGTACGAGCAGTACTTC; CDR3: CASSLDPGTGGYEQYF
size: NA; V: TRBV5-4; D: TRBD2; J: TRBJ2-1; DNA: TGTGCCAGCAGCTTGACTAGCGGGGGGGACTCCAACTACAATGAGCAGTTCTTC; CDR3: CASSLTSGGDSNYNEQFF
size: NA; V: TRBV7-9; D: NA; J: TRBJ2-7; DNA: TGTGCCAGCAGCTTCAGACAGGGAGGCGAGCAGTACTTC; CDR3: CASSFRQGGEQYF
size: NA; V: TRBV7-3; D: NA; J: TRBJ1-6; DNA: TGTGCCAGCAGCTTAATGGGACTTAATTCACCCCTCCACTTT; CDR3: CASSLMGLNSPLHF
size: NA; V: TRBV6-1; D: NA; J: TRBJ2-3; DNA: TGTGCCAGCCGCCGGGACTTTAGCACAGATACGCAGTATTTT; CDR3: CASRRDFSTDTQYF
size: NA; V: TRBV6-1; D: NA; J: TRBJ2-1; DNA: TGTGCCAGCAGTGAACGGGGCGGCGCCTACAATGAGCAGTTCTTC; CDR3: CASSERGGAYNEQFF
size: NA; V: TRBV20-1; D: NA; J: TRBJ2-1; DNA: TGCAGTGCTAGCGGTTGGGAGCACAATGAGCAGTTCTTC; CDR3: CSASGWEHNEQFF
size: few; V: TRBV20-1; D: NA; J: TRBJ1-1; DNA: TGCAGTGCTAGTTATAGCCTCGATGCAGCTTTCTTT; CDR3: CSASYSLDAAFF
size: NA; V: TRBV20-1; D: NA; J: TRBJ2-1; DNA: TGCAGTGCAGTGCCGGGGGGCAGGGAAGGTGGTGAGCAGTTCTTC; CDR3: CSAVPGGREGGEQFF
size: NA; V: TRBV6-1; D: NA; J: TRBJ2-5; DNA: TGTGCCAGCAAAACACAAGAGACCCAGTACTTC; CDR3: CASKTQETQYF